This TCR beta chain comes out of a study of chemoradiotherapy in HPV16-positive cancers. General study findings and limits: Candidate HPV-specific clones and E7-related TCR motifs grew in tumor during treatment. In HPV16-positive patients, HPV-responsive T-cell expansion tracked better recurrence-free survival.

With respect to this clone: The target antigen is unknown.

V was pared by 1 base and J by 0 bases, with 10 bases between. Germline CDR1 is KGHSH and CDR2 is LQKENI. The CDR3 runs 16 residues. Repertoires were generated with immunoSEQ multiplex PCR, while TCRdb's copy carries only in-frame clones and drops some. The sample shows about 12,000 clones, about 88% of them seen only once. This receptor was obtained from a human donor with HPV-associated anogenital cancer. The genes are TRBV18 and TRBJ1-3; D uncertain. This specimen consisted of blood, obtained from a patient who underwent chemoradiotherapy. Here the CDR3 DNA reads TGTGCCAGCTCACCACGGTCCTCTCACTCTGGAAACACCATATATTTT. This encodes CASSPRSSHSGNTIYF.